This T cell receptor beta chain was captured by sequencing in a study of CD8+CD57+ T cells in acquired aplastic anemia. The overall study: On average, sorted CD4+ and CD8+ cells gave approximately 3.5 ug of DNA. Study-level points and caveats: Roughly 30 was the count of CD8+ CDR3 sequences that patients shared with controls.

Patients picked for sequencing had shown CD8+CD57+ cell expansion detected by flow cytometry. Severe acquired aplastic anemia was diagnosed in all patients. All patients were therapy-naive when blood was sampled. From germline, CDR1 is DFQATT and CDR2 SNEGSKA (reference sequence). J was trimmed by 2 bases and V by 6 bases; bases with no gene match: 8. There are 15 residues in the CDR3. With respect to this clonotype: Its matching antigen is unknown.

Genomic DNA constituted the template upon which TCR beta VDJ and CDR3 profiling was performed. TCRdb re-called the reads through MiXCR, storing one row per CDR3 protein. The table records just over 200,000 distinct CDR3 sequences, less than 75% of them present only once. The sequence derives from a human donor with aplastic anemia. The chain couples TRBV20-1 to TRBJ2-7; 12 bases map to TRBD2. Material for sequencing was sorted CD4+, CD8+, or CD8+CD57+ T cells (not recorded which) from PBMCs. The CDR3 sequence: CSAMGLAGGTYEQYF. In DNA form, the CDR3 reads TGCAGTGCAATGGGGCTAGCGGGGGGGACCTACGAGCAGTACTTC.